The clone carrying this T cell receptor beta chain was counted a few times. Its cognate antigen is unknown. The method was immunoSEQ multiplex PCR; TCRdb's version includes in-frame clones alone and lacks a portion of them. The table records more than 250,000 clones, 90% of them present only once. The entry originates in a study of cytomegalovirus exposure and HLA in healthy donors. Study in general: Later, an analysis reported that the 95 to 150 validation repertoires had used the same platform as the approximately 680 first-cohort repertoires.

Regarding the study as a whole: Most TCR sequences proved rare, with some public TCRs found in many donors. In vitro checks showed that three CMV-associated chains really do target CMV antigens.

The donors were in the roughly 130-subject validation cohort, distinct from the approximately 700-subject first cohort. This CDR3 is 13 amino acids long. V was trimmed by 7 bases and J by 1 base, leaving 8 bases between them. The germline V gene encodes CDR1 SNHLY and CDR2 FYNNEI. The sequenced material came from PBMCs. The chain carries TRBV2 and TRBJ2-4; a weak D match, TRBD1 (6 bases). This TCR came from a woman in her twenties or thirties in good health and CMV-seronegative. CDR3 bases: TGTGCCAGCAACGGACAGGCCAAAAACATTCAGTACTTC. This encodes CASNGQAKNIQYF. Full variable domain (rest looked up from reference TRBV2 and TRBJ2-4): EPEVTQTPSHQVTQMGQEVILRCVPISNHLYFYWYRQILGQKVEFLVSFYNNEISEKSEIFDDQFSVERPDGSNFTLKIRSTKLEDSAMYFCASNGQAKNIQYFGAGTRLSVL.